These T cell receptor beta chains were read from a single sample in a study of shared clonotypes between healthy human individuals. TCRdb's copy holds only in-frame clones and misses some; the assay was immunoSEQ multiplex PCR. The sample carries some 200,000 clones, approximately 92% recorded once. What was sequenced was naive CD4+ T cells sorted from blood. The source is a woman in her thirties in good health. Both conserved end residues are part of each CDR3. The D gene is left open where the match is weak. Rows give clone size only sometimes, using once, few, many, or a class for an expanded clone.

V gene: TRBV7-8; J gene: TRBJ1-2; clone size: .; D gene: TRBD1; CDR3 protein: CASSMGQGHGYTF; CDR3 DNA: TGTGCCAGCAGCATGGGACAGGGCCATGGCTACACCTTC
V gene: TRBV5-1; J gene: TRBJ1-3; clone size: .; D gene: .; CDR3 protein: CASSPLRGSGNTIYF; CDR3 DNA: TGCGCCAGCAGCCCCCTTAGAGGCTCTGGAAACACCATATATTTT
V gene: TRBV11-3; J gene: TRBJ2-7; clone size: .; D gene: TRBD1; CDR3 protein: CASSLTGGTYEQYF; CDR3 DNA: TGTGCCAGCAGCTTAACAGGGGGAACCTACGAGCAGTACTTC
V gene: TRBV30; J gene: TRBJ2-7; clone size: .; D gene: TRBD2; CDR3 protein: CAWGRTSGRINEQYF; CDR3 DNA: TGTGCCTGGGGACGGACTAGCGGGAGAATCAACGAGCAGTACTTC
V gene: TRBV23-1; J gene: TRBJ2-7; clone size: .; D gene: .; CDR3 protein: CASREWRGRESYEQYF; CDR3 DNA: TGCGCCAGCAGGGAGTGGAGGGGAAGGGAATCGTACGAGCAGTACTTC
V gene: TRBV11-2; J gene: TRBJ1-2; clone size: .; D gene: .; CDR3 protein: CASSLAVRATSNYGYTF; CDR3 DNA: TGTGCCAGCAGCTTAGCAGTCAGGGCGACCTCTAACTATGGCTACACCTTC
V gene: TRBV10-3; J gene: TRBJ2-7; clone size: .; D gene: TRBD2; CDR3 protein: CAISEPDGTRTYEQYF; CDR3 DNA: TGTGCCATCAGTGAGCCGGACGGGACTAGAACCTACGAGCAGTACTTC
V gene: TRBV18; J gene: TRBJ1-5; clone size: .; D gene: .; CDR3 protein: CASSPDRLNQPQHF; CDR3 DNA: TGTGCCAGCTCACCCGACAGACTTAATCAGCCCCAGCATTTT
V gene: TRBV5-4; J gene: TRBJ1-2; clone size: .; D gene: .; CDR3 protein: CASSGFTGSNGYTF; CDR3 DNA: TGTGCCAGCAGTGGGTTCACAGGGAGCAATGGCTACACCTTC
V gene: TRBV15; J gene: TRBJ2-1; clone size: .; D gene: TRBD1; CDR3 protein: CATSSPTGGAAGGAFEQFF; CDR3 DNA: TGTGCCACCAGCTCCCCGACAGGGGGGGCAGCTGGCGGGGCCTTCGAGCAGTTCTTC
V gene: TRBV6-5; J gene: TRBJ1-5; clone size: .; D gene: TRBD1; CDR3 protein: CASSPGQDNQPQHF; CDR3 DNA: TGTGCCAGCAGCCCCGGACAGGACAATCAGCCCCAGCATTTT
V gene: TRBV7-6; J gene: TRBJ1-1; clone size: .; D gene: TRBD1; CDR3 protein: CASSPQGAGVTEAFF; CDR3 DNA: TGTGCCAGCAGCCCCCAGGGGGCAGGAGTAACTGAAGCTTTCTTT
V gene: TRBV19; J gene: TRBJ2-5; clone size: .; D gene: TRBD1; CDR3 protein: CASSGTAQETQYF; CDR3 DNA: TGTGCCAGTAGTGGGACAGCACAAGAGACCCAGTACTTC
V gene: TRBV23-1; J gene: TRBJ2-1; clone size: .; D gene: .; CDR3 protein: CASSQPPGPYNEQFF; CDR3 DNA: TGCGCCAGCAGTCAACCCCCGGGTCCCTACAATGAGCAGTTCTTC
V gene: TRBV29-1; J gene: TRBJ2-7; clone size: .; D gene: TRBD2; CDR3 protein: CSAQIAGRVWEQYF; CDR3 DNA: TGCAGCGCACAAATAGCGGGCAGGGTTTGGGAGCAGTACTTC
V gene: TRBV6-1; J gene: TRBJ1-2; clone size: few; D gene: TRBD1; CDR3 protein: CASRTGGTGGDGYTF; CDR3 DNA: TGTGCCAGCAGGACGGGAGGGACAGGCGGAGATGGCTACACCTTC
V gene: TRBV2; J gene: TRBJ2-1; clone size: .; D gene: .; CDR3 protein: CASSELSPNEQFF; CDR3 DNA: TGTGCCAGCAGTGAGTTGTCTCCCAATGAGCAGTTCTTC
V gene: TRBV28; J gene: TRBJ1-1; clone size: .; D gene: .; CDR3 protein: CASSLRQRSAEAFF; CDR3 DNA: TGTGCCAGCAGTTTAAGACAGAGGAGCGCTGAAGCTTTCTTT
V gene: TRBV25-1; J gene: TRBJ2-3; clone size: .; D gene: TRBD2; CDR3 protein: CASSDWFREGTQYF; CDR3 DNA: TGTGCCAGCAGTGATTGGTTTAGGGAGGGGACGCAGTATTTT
V gene: TRBV11-2; J gene: TRBJ2-7; clone size: .; D gene: .; CDR3 protein: CASSLDGSSGEQYF; CDR3 DNA: TGTGCCAGCAGCTTAGACGGGAGTTCGGGCGAGCAGTACTTC
V gene: TRBV7-9; J gene: TRBJ2-7; clone size: .; D gene: TRBD1; CDR3 protein: CASSKRDRGYEQYF; CDR3 DNA: TGTGCCAGCAGTAAAAGGGACAGGGGGTACGAGCAGTACTTC
V gene: TRBV5-1; J gene: TRBJ1-1; clone size: .; D gene: .; CDR3 protein: CASSLDSVAGLNTEAFF; CDR3 DNA: TGCGCCAGCAGCTTGGACAGTGTGGCAGGGTTGAACACTGAAGCTTTCTTT
V gene: TRBV6-5; J gene: TRBJ2-7; clone size: .; D gene: .; CDR3 protein: CASRVTGAGEQYF; CDR3 DNA: TGTGCCAGCAGAGTCACAGGGGCGGGGGAGCAGTACTTC
V gene: TRBV18; J gene: TRBJ2-7; clone size: once; D gene: .; CDR3 protein: CASSPIGAGVYEQYF; CDR3 DNA: TGTGCCAGCTCACCAATCGGGGCGGGCGTCTACGAGCAGTACTTC
V gene: TRBV28; J gene: TRBJ2-1; clone size: .; D gene: .; CDR3 protein: CASSFYYPIEQFF; CDR3 DNA: TGTGCCAGCAGTTTTTACTATCCTATTGAGCAGTTCTTC
V gene: TRBV29-1; J gene: TRBJ2-7; clone size: .; D gene: .; CDR3 protein: CSVSRGLSYEQYF; CDR3 DNA: TGCAGCGTGTCCAGGGGTCTCTCCTACGAGCAGTACTTC
V gene: TRBV2; J gene: TRBJ2-7; clone size: .; D gene: TRBD1; CDR3 protein: CASSGQGANYEQYF; CDR3 DNA: TGTGCCAGCAGCGGACAGGGGGCTAACTACGAGCAGTACTTC
V gene: TRBV2; J gene: TRBJ2-2; clone size: .; D gene: .; CDR3 protein: CASTGSGTWTGELFF; CDR3 DNA: TGTGCCAGCACGGGATCCGGGACCTGGACCGGGGAGCTGTTTTTT
V gene: TRBV15; J gene: TRBJ2-7; clone size: .; D gene: .; CDR3 protein: CATSRVTGEQYF; CDR3 DNA: TGTGCCACCAGCAGAGTAACGGGGGAGCAGTACTTC
V gene: TRBV28; J gene: TRBJ2-7; clone size: .; D gene: .; CDR3 protein: CASRDLHGVYEQYF; CDR3 DNA: TGTGCCAGCCGGGACCTCCACGGGGTTTACGAGCAGTACTTC
V gene: TRBV5-1; J gene: TRBJ2-7; clone size: .; D gene: .; CDR3 protein: CASTPTASYEQYF; CDR3 DNA: TGCGCCAGCACCCCGACAGCCTCCTACGAGCAGTACTTC
V gene: TRBV28; J gene: TRBJ2-5; clone size: .; D gene: .; CDR3 protein: CASSPLLETQYF; CDR3 DNA: TGTGCCAGCAGTCCCTTACTGGAGACCCAGTACTTC
V gene: TRBV27; J gene: TRBJ2-7; clone size: .; D gene: TRBD2; CDR3 protein: CASSLFGTSGRISYEQYF; CDR3 DNA: TGTGCCAGCAGTTTATTTGGGACTAGCGGGAGGATCTCCTACGAGCAGTACTTC
V gene: TRBV18; J gene: TRBJ1-6; clone size: .; D gene: .; CDR3 protein: CASSPGSGGGSPLHF; CDR3 DNA: TGTGCCAGCTCACCTGGGTCAGGCGGAGGGTCACCCCTCCACTTT
V gene: TRBV28; J gene: TRBJ2-7; clone size: few; D gene: .; CDR3 protein: CASSLTEYEQYF; CDR3 DNA: TGTGCCAGCAGTCTCACAGAGTACGAGCAGTACTTC
V gene: TRBV30; J gene: TRBJ1-5; clone size: .; D gene: .; CDR3 protein: CASRIGDNQPQHF; CDR3 DNA: TGTGCCTCGAGAATAGGTGACAATCAGCCCCAGCATTTT
V gene: TRBV5-8; J gene: TRBJ2-7; clone size: .; D gene: .; CDR3 protein: CASSTGRTQYF; CDR3 DNA: TGTGCCAGCAGCACGGGACGGACGCAGTACTTC
V gene: TRBV6-5; J gene: TRBJ2-7; clone size: .; D gene: .; CDR3 protein: CASRRPGPLFEQYF; CDR3 DNA: TGTGCCAGCAGGCGACCGGGGCCCCTATTCGAGCAGTACTTC
V gene: TRBV18; J gene: TRBJ2-7; clone size: few; D gene: TRBD2; CDR3 protein: CASSPLAGTPYEQYF; CDR3 DNA: TGTGCCAGCTCACCCCTAGCGGGGACCCCCTACGAGCAGTACTTC
V gene: TRBV6-6; J gene: TRBJ1-5; clone size: .; D gene: .; CDR3 protein: CASSYLSGSNQPQHF; CDR3 DNA: TGTGCCAGCAGTTACTTGTCAGGTAGCAATCAGCCCCAGCATTTT
V gene: TRBV9; J gene: TRBJ2-7; clone size: once; D gene: .; CDR3 protein: CASSPFGRDYEQYF; CDR3 DNA: TGTGCCAGCAGCCCATTCGGGAGAGACTACGAGCAGTACTTC
V gene: TRBV11-2; J gene: TRBJ1-1; clone size: .; D gene: .; CDR3 protein: CASSRRMIGMIEGNTEAFF; CDR3 DNA: TGTGCCAGCAGCCGCCGCATGATAGGGATGATTGAAGGCAACACTGAAGCTTTCTTT
V gene: TRBV19; J gene: TRBJ1-5; clone size: .; D gene: TRBD1; CDR3 protein: CASSATGGNQPQHF; CDR3 DNA: TGTGCCAGTAGTGCTACAGGGGGCAATCAGCCCCAGCATTTT
V gene: TRBV18; J gene: TRBJ2-1; clone size: .; D gene: TRBD2; CDR3 protein: CASSPASGSLDEQFF; CDR3 DNA: TGTGCCAGCTCGCCCGCTAGCGGGAGTCTCGATGAGCAGTTCTTC
V gene: TRBV28; J gene: TRBJ1-5; clone size: few; D gene: .; CDR3 protein: CASSFYSNQPQHF; CDR3 DNA: TGTGCCAGCAGTTTTTATAGCAATCAGCCCCAGCATTTT
V gene: TRBV10-3; J gene: TRBJ2-7; clone size: .; D gene: .; CDR3 protein: CAISADYEQYF; CDR3 DNA: TGTGCCATCAGTGCGGATTACGAGCAGTACTTC
V gene: TRBV27; J gene: TRBJ1-1; clone size: .; D gene: .; CDR3 protein: CASSFSGAGNTEAFF; CDR3 DNA: TGTGCCAGCAGTTTTTCCGGCGCCGGGAACACTGAAGCTTTCTTT
V gene: TRBV27; J gene: TRBJ2-1; clone size: .; D gene: .; CDR3 protein: CASSSMQGGLANEQFF; CDR3 DNA: TGTGCCAGCAGTTCGATGCAGGGGGGCTTGGCCAATGAGCAGTTCTTC
V gene: TRBV10-3; J gene: TRBJ1-5; clone size: .; D gene: .; CDR3 protein: CAISEFDRVSNQPQHF; CDR3 DNA: TGTGCCATCAGTGAGTTCGACAGAGTTAGCAATCAGCCCCAGCATTTT
V gene: TRBV5-4; J gene: TRBJ2-2; clone size: .; D gene: .; CDR3 protein: CASSLPEDATGELFF; CDR3 DNA: TGTGCCAGCAGCTTGCCGGAGGACGCCACCGGGGAGCTGTTTTTT